A single sample is the source of the 12 T cell receptor beta chains below, sequenced in a study of cytomegalovirus exposure and HLA in healthy donors. The PCR was carried out with 60 Vbeta primers and 13 Jbeta primers. The table came from immunoSEQ multiplex PCR; TCRdb's copy has only in-frame clones and leaves some out. The table shows 100,000 to 150,000 clones, with 15% to 20% occurring only once. What was sequenced was PBMCs. The source of these receptors is a female donor in good health and CMV-seropositive.

This clone was observed a handful of times. The chain is built from TRBV4-2 and TRBJ2-1; D might be TRBD2 (5 bases). The CDR3 extends over 16 amino acids. V was clipped by 1 base and J by 0 bases, with 10 bases between them. CDR1 is LGHNA, CDR2 YNFKEQ, per germline. In DNA form, the CDR3 reads TGTGCCAGCAGCCAAGGGGGAGCGAGCTCCTACAATGAGCAGTTCTTC. Protein product: CASSQGGASSYNEQFF.

The chain uses TRBV25-1 and TRBJ2-5; the D gene is possibly TRBD1 (6 bases). Per germline, CDR1 MGHDK and CDR2 SYGVNS. V lost 0 bases, J lost 5 bases, and 10 bases lay in between. This CDR3 has 14 amino acids. CDR3: CASSEYLGGETQYF. DNA for the CDR3: TGTGCCAGCAGTGAATATCTAGGGGGTGAGACCCAGTACTTC.

This clone has only a few counts. The chain employs TRBV5-1 and TRBJ1-4, with D possibly matching TRBD1 (5 bases). Germline CDR1 SGHRS, CDR2 YFSETQ. This CDR3 is built from 13 residues. V was pared by 7 bases and J by 3 bases, with 10 bases between. The CDR3 loop reads CASRGEPNEKLFF. CDR3 DNA sequence: TGCGCCAGCCGGGGGGAGCCTAATGAAAAACTGTTTTTT.

This chain uses TRBV2 with TRBJ2-6; a possible D gene is TRBD1 (7 bases). Trimming cost V 3 bases and J 4 bases, with 10 bases left between them. Germline values: CDR1 SNHLY, CDR2 FYNNEI. This CDR3 has 15 residues. DNA for the CDR3: TGTGCCAGCAGTGACAGGGGGGCAGGGGCCAACGTCCTGACTTTC. This sequence encodes CASSDRGAGANVLTF.

The rearrangement uses TRBV18 and TRBJ1-1; D is perhaps TRBD1 (5 bases). CDR1 and CDR2 (germline): KGHSH, LQKENI. CDR3 length: 15 amino acids. The V and J ends lost 4 bases and 3 bases respectively, with 15 bases between them. This CDR3 is CASSRGGGSDTEAFF. DNA of the CDR3: TGTGCCAGCTCACGGGGCGGGGGGAGTGACACTGAAGCTTTCTTT. Variable domain in full (rest from reference TRBV18 and TRBJ1-1): NAGVMQNPRHLVRRRGQEARLRCSPMKGHSHVYWYRQLPEEGLKFMVYLQKENIIDESGMPKERFSAEFPKEGPSILRIQQVVRGDSAAYFCASSRGGGSDTEAFFGQGTRLTVV.

The chain has TRBV7-8 and TRBJ1-1; no reliable D call. Per germline, CDR1 SGHVS and CDR2 FQNEAQ. CDR3 length equals 13 residues. Trimming took off 5 bases at V and 0 bases at J, with 7 bases between the two ends. The CDR3 loop is CASSPGMNTEAFF. The CDR3 coding sequence is TGTGCCAGCAGCCCGGGGATGAACACTGAAGCTTTCTTT.

About this clone itself: An end of the junction does not agree with germline; a read error may underlie this. V gene TRBV7-9 combines with J gene TRBJ1-6, with no clear D. Germline V gene sequence: CDR1 SEHNR, CDR2 FQNEAQ (reference sequence). The CDR3 loop spans 12 amino acids. DNA for the CDR3: TGTGCCAGCAGCTTAAATAATTCCCCCCTCCACTTT. Translation: CASSLNNSPLHF. The variable domain in full, with the rest retrieved from reference TRBV7-9 and TRBJ1-6, is DTGVSQNPRHKITKRGQNVTFRCDPISEHNRLYWYRQTLGQGPEFLTYFQNEAQLEKSRLLSDRFSAERPKGSFSTLEIQRTEQGDSAMYLCASSLNNSPLHFGNGTRLTVT.

This clone was recorded a few times. This chain links TRBV4-1 with TRBJ1-1; the D gene is possibly TRBD1 (6 bases). Germline assignment: CDR1 MGHRA and CDR2 YSYEKL. The CDR3 covers 15 residues. V shed 0 bases and J shed 6 bases, with 14 bases lying between them. As DNA, the CDR3 is TGCGCCAGCAGCCAAGATCCGGGGGCGGGAGCTGAAGCTTTCTTT. Its protein product is CASSQDPGAGAEAFF.

This sequence joins TRBV4-1 and TRBJ1-4; D ambiguous. This CDR3 is 13 amino acids long. Germline values: CDR1 MGHRA, CDR2 YSYEKL. V gave up 0 bases and J gave up 8 bases, with 7 bases separating them. The CDR3: CASSQDPGEKLFF. In DNA form, the CDR3 reads TGCGCCAGCAGCCAAGACCCGGGAGAAAAACTGTTTTTT.

The chain uses TRBV2 and TRBJ1-2, with a weak D call TRBD1 (6 bases). The CDR3 sequence is 13 residues long. The ends were cut back, 8 bases at V and 7 bases at J, with 17 bases in the middle. Germline V gene lookup returns CDR1 SNHLY and CDR2 FYNNEI. CDR3 region: CASGNQGNRGYTF. The CDR3 region has the DNA TGTGCCAGCGGAAATCAGGGGAATCGTGGCTACACCTTC.

Only a few counts were recorded for this clone. CDR3 sequence (DNA): TGTGCCAGCAGCTTTGGGACAGTCGAGCAGTACTTC. It yields the protein CASSFGTVEQYF. V is TRBV5-4 and J is TRBJ2-7; 7 bases line up with TRBD1. Germline trimming cut 2 bases from V and 6 bases from J; bases unmatched to any gene: 2. The length of the CDR3 is 12 residues. Germline V CDR1 and CDR2: SGHNT, YYREEE (reference sequence).

This clone showed up just a few times. The chain joins TRBV6-5 to TRBJ1-4; TRBD1 is a possible D gene (5 bases). From germline, CDR1 is MNHEY and CDR2 SVGAGI. This CDR3 is built from 16 residues. Trimming cost V 0 bases and J 8 bases, with 16 bases left between them. The CDR3: CASSYSSFGGEEKLFF. In DNA form, the CDR3 reads TGTGCCAGCAGTTACTCGAGTTTCGGGGGGGAGGAAAAACTGTTTTTT.